A single sample gave rise to the 24 T cell receptor beta chains below, sequenced in a study of beta chain features in type 1 diabetes. The isolated RNA, all of it, was reverse transcribed, so expressed TCRB transcripts were what got sequenced. Assay used: immunoSEQ multiplex PCR; TCRdb lists only in-frame clones, some missing. The sample holds about 320,000 clones, 11% to 15% seen once. The sequenced sample was central memory CD4+ T cells from blood. The receptors originated from a man aged 25-45 years in good health.

V and J are TRBV4-3 and TRBJ1-2; no definite D call. Per the germline V gene, CDR1 is LGHNA and CDR2 is YSLEER. This CDR3 comprises 13 residues. The V end was cut by 1 base, the J end by 8 bases, with 11 bases between. The CDR3 DNA sequence: TGCGCCAGCAGCCAAGTCCGGAGAGAAGGCTACACCTTC. It yields the protein CASSQVRREGYTF.

With respect to this clone: This may come from a read error, since a much larger clone is one base off. The V and J genes are TRBV11-2 and TRBJ2-5; D is undetermined. This CDR3 is 11 amino acids long. Trimming took off 4 bases at V and 3 bases at J, with 3 bases between the two ends. The germline CDR1 and CDR2 sequences are SGHAT and FQNNGV. The CDR3, as DNA: TGTGCCAGCAGCTACGAAGAGACCCAGTACTTC. It translates to CASSYEETQYF.

This clone was counted only a few times. V usage is TRBV10-3 and J usage is TRBJ2-2, with 10 bases identical to TRBD2. Germline assignment: CDR1 ENHRY and CDR2 SYGVKD. CDR3 length: 17 amino acids. V was pared by 4 bases and J by 1 base, with 6 bases of the junction left unmatched. The CDR3 spells CAISVDGTSVNTGELFF. CDR3 nucleotide sequence: TGTGCCATCAGTGTAGATGGGACTAGCGTGAACACCGGGGAGCTGTTTTTT.

This clone was picked up a small number of times. The genes are TRBV30 and TRBJ1-1; D not certain. The CDR3 contains 14 residues. The V and J ends lost 4 bases and 7 bases respectively, with 19 bases between them. Per germline, CDR1 GTSNPN and CDR2 SVGIG (reference sequence). CDR3 protein: CAWKATVQHIEAFF. The CDR3 bases are TGTGCCTGGAAAGCCACAGTCCAGCACATTGAAGCTTTCTTT.

The table lists this clone with a few counts. This chain joins TRBV18 and TRBJ2-5; maybe TRBD1 (5 bases). Germline CDR1 is KGHSH and CDR2 is LQKENI. The V end was cut by 3 bases, the J end by 4 bases, with 15 bases between. This CDR3 comprises 15 residues. The CDR3 here is CASSPTRQFSETQYF. The CDR3 nucleotides are TGTGCCAGCTCACCGACCCGACAGTTTTCAGAGACCCAGTACTTC.

This clone was detected a few times. The chain uses TRBV5-1 and TRBJ2-3; D remains ambiguous. V shed 0 bases and J shed 4 bases, with 9 bases lying between them. This CDR3 contains 14 residues. Germline V lookup: CDR1 SGHRS, CDR2 YFSETQ. Here the CDR3 reads CASSLDPGADTQYF. As DNA, the CDR3 is TGCGCCAGCAGCTTGGACCCGGGTGCAGATACGCAGTATTTT.

The V call is TRBV9, the J call TRBJ2-5; D is possibly TRBD1 (5 bases). This CDR3 has 14 amino acids. The V end lost 0 bases, the J end lost 0 bases, and 6 bases lay between the germline ends. Germline V CDR1 and CDR2: SGDLS, YYNGEE. The CDR3 DNA reads as TGTGCCAGCAGCGTAGCAGGGTACCAAGAGACCCAGTACTTC. Its protein product is CASSVAGYQETQYF.

The J gene is TRBJ1-2, the V gene TRBV4-3; D uncertain. The germline V gene has CDR1 LGHNA and CDR2 YSLEER. The ends were cut back, 4 bases at V and 1 base at J, with 10 bases in the middle. This CDR3 spans 14 amino acids. The DNA for the CDR3 is TGCGCCAGCAGCCCCACCAGTAATAACTATGGCTACACCTTC. Its protein product is CASSPTSNNYGYTF.

The chain uses TRBV29-1 and TRBJ2-3; 8 positions match TRBD2. There are 15 residues in the CDR3. V shed 4 bases, J shed 0 bases, and the junction held 6 bases outside the gene matches. The germline gives CDR1 SQVTM, CDR2 ANQGSEA. CDR3 loop: CSVARGALSTDTQYF. The CDR3, as DNA: TGCAGCGTTGCGCGGGGGGCCCTCAGCACAGATACGCAGTATTTT.

This chain links TRBV6-1 with TRBJ1-6; D gene ambiguous. V was pared by 4 bases and J by 11 bases, with 6 bases between. Germline CDR1 MNHNS, CDR2 SASEGT. The CDR3 has 11 amino acids. The CDR3 nucleotides read TGTGCCAGCAGTGTACGTGCACCCCTCCACTTT. It encodes CASSVRAPLHF.

The chain combines TRBV11-2 with TRBJ2-1; 7 bases align to TRBD2. V was clipped by 6 bases and J by 5 bases; unmatched bases: 10. CDR1 SGHAT and CDR2 FQNNGV come from the germline V gene. This CDR3 spans 15 amino acids. CDR3 amino acids: CASRLSAGVDNEQFF. The CDR3 DNA is TGTGCCAGCAGACTTTCTGCGGGAGTTGACAATGAGCAGTTCTTC.

The chain combines TRBV9 with TRBJ2-5, with 7 bases lining up with TRBD2. The CDR3 is 15 residues long. J lost 5 bases, V lost 3 bases, and 10 bases had no gene match. From germline, CDR1 is SGDLS and CDR2 YYNGEE. CDR3 protein: CASSGSTGRVETQYF. CDR3 bases: TGTGCCAGCAGCGGATCAACGGGGAGGGTGGAGACCCAGTACTTC.

In regard to this clone: This CDR3 is missing its conserved last phenylalanine or tryptophan, likely due to a read error. The chain couples TRBV4-3 to TRBJ1-2, with 9 bases identical to TRBD1. Losses at the gene ends were 3 bases for V and 4 bases for J; bases not matched to a gene: 0. The CDR3 runs 13 residues. The germline V gene has CDR1 LGHNA and CDR2 YSLEER. In nucleotides, the CDR3 is TGCGCCAGCAGCCAGGGACAGGGCTATGGCTACACCCTC. Translation gives CASSQGQGYGYTL.

Comments on this clone: Other DNA sequences in the same sample also yield this CDR3. CDR3 DNA sequence: TGTGCCAGCTCATTGAGTGAAAAACTGTTTTTT. Translation gives CASSLSEKLFF. The chain is built from TRBV18 and TRBJ1-4; D not resolved. Germline V lookup: CDR1 KGHSH, CDR2 LQKENI. Between the trimmed V and J ends, which lost 5 bases and 7 bases, there was a span of 5 bases. This CDR3 region has 11 residues. Supplemented by reference TRBV18 and TRBJ1-4, the full variable domain reads NAGVMQNPRHLVRRRGQEARLRCSPMKGHSHVYWYRQLPEEGLKFMVYLQKENIIDESGMPKERFSAEFPKEGPSILRIQQVVRGDSAAYFCASSLSEKLFFGSGTQLSVL.

The V gene is TRBV7-2, the J gene TRBJ2-7; 12 bases agree with TRBD2. V lost 0 bases and J lost 3; bases outside the gene matches: 3. The germline V gene has CDR1 SGHTA and CDR2 FQGNSA. This CDR3 comprises 16 residues. The CDR3 protein is CASSLATSGGNYEQYV. Written as DNA, the CDR3 is TGTGCCAGCAGCTTAGCGACTAGCGGGGGTAACTACGAGCAGTACGTC.

This rearrangement joins TRBV5-4 to TRBJ1-1, with 8 positions matching TRBD1. V was clipped by 0 bases and J by 0 bases; unmatched bases: 7. This CDR3 has 17 amino acids. CDR1 SGHNT and CDR2 YYREEE come from the germline V gene (reference sequence). Written as DNA, the CDR3 is TGTGCCAGCAGCTTGGCCGCCAGGGGGCTCATGAACACTGAAGCTTTCTTT. This codes for CASSLAARGLMNTEAFF.

V is TRBV2 and J is TRBJ1-1; 7 bases are shared with TRBD1. V was clipped by 6 bases and J by 6 bases; unmatched bases: 13. There are 15 residues in the CDR3. Germline V gives CDR1 SNHLY, CDR2 FYNNEI. The CDR3 here is CASSLTGQFGAEAFF. The DNA of the CDR3 is TGTGCCAGCAGCCTAACGGGACAGTTTGGGGCTGAAGCTTTCTTT.

This clone was seen only a few times. The CDR3 protein is CASSLRPGGSEKLFF. CDR3 in DNA: TGTGCCAGCAGCTTGAGGCCCGGGGGAAGTGAAAAACTGTTTTTT. This rearrangement joins TRBV5-4 to TRBJ1-4; possible D gene TRBD1, 5 bases. Germline V gene lookup returns CDR1 SGHNT and CDR2 YYREEE (reference sequence). Trimming removed 1 base at V and 7 bases at J, with 14 bases between. The CDR3 sequence is 15 residues long.

The chain recombines TRBV9 with TRBJ1-5; no reliable D call. The V end lost 7 bases, the J end lost 4 bases, and 9 bases lay between the germline ends. In germline, CDR1 is SGDLS, CDR2 YYNGEE. The CDR3 runs to 12 residues. The CDR3 protein is CASGRPNQPQHF. The CDR3 DNA follows: TGTGCCAGCGGGAGGCCTAATCAGCCCCAGCATTTT.

This clone was picked up many times. The rearrangement uses TRBV6-1 and TRBJ2-7, with unresolved D. Trimming shortened V by 7 bases and J by 4 bases, and 11 bases separated the two germline ends. Germline-derived CDR1 and CDR2 are MNHNS and SASEGT. This CDR3 comprises 12 residues. The CDR3 protein is CASMPNAYEQYV. As DNA, the CDR3 is TGTGCCAGCATGCCTAACGCATACGAGCAGTACGTC.

This chain joins TRBV7-2 and TRBJ2-3, with D unresolved. Trimming removed 3 bases from V and 4 bases from J, with 8 bases in between. Germline V gene data show CDR1 as SGHTA and CDR2 as FQGNSA. The CDR3 is 13 residues long. The CDR3 protein is CASSLTFADTQYF. The CDR3 DNA reads as TGTGCCAGCAGCTTGACCTTCGCAGATACGCAGTATTTT.

The J gene is TRBJ2-3, the V gene TRBV2; TRBD1 or TRBD2 may be the D gene (6 bases each). The CDR3 runs 14 residues. Germline CDR1 is SNHLY and CDR2 is FYNNEI. Trimming removed 7 bases from V and 2 bases from J, with 13 bases in between. CDR3 protein: CASKLRGHTDTQYF. The CDR3 region has the DNA TGTGCCAGCAAACTTCGGGGGCACACAGATACGCAGTATTTT.

The J gene is TRBJ2-1, the V gene TRBV27; 7 nucleotides match TRBD2. This CDR3 contains 18 residues. The V and J ends lost 4 bases and 0 bases, in that order; junction bases with no gene match: 12. Germline V lookup: CDR1 MNHEY, CDR2 SMNVEV (reference sequence). For the CDR3, the DNA is TGTGCCAGCAGTTCGCGAAATGGGGGGGGGAGCTCCTACAATGAGCAGTTCTTC. This sequence encodes CASSSRNGGGSSYNEQFF.

The chain couples TRBV6-5 to TRBJ2-5; tentatively, D is TRBD1 (6 bases). The V gene's germline CDR1 is MNHEY and CDR2 SVGAGI. V lost 5 bases and J lost 6, with 16 bases in between. This CDR3 comprises 14 residues. Here the CDR3 DNA reads TGTGCCAGCAGTCTAAAACCCCAGGGGCAGACCCAGTACTTC. Amino acid sequence: CASSLKPQGQTQYF.